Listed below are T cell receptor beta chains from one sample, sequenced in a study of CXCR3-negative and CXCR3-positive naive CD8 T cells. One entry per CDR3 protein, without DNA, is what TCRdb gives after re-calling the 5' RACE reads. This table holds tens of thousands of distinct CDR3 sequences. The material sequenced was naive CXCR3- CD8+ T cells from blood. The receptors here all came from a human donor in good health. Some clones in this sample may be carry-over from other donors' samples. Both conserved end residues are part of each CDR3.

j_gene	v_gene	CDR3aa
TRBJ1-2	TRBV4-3	CASSQDWAGGNYGYTF
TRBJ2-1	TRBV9	CASSGSGLAKEQFF
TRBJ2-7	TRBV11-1	CASSLSAAGDYEQYF
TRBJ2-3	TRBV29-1	CSVEDSALQADTQYF
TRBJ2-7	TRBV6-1	CASTRTYEQYF
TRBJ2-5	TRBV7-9	CASSGTGGDETQYF
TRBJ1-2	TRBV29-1	CSVRTGAISDGYTF
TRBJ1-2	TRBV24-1	CATSDLTGSGYTF
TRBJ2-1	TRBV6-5	CASSRYIAGGNNEQFF
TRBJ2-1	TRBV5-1	CASRDPGQGFVEQFF
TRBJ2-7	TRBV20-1	CSANPMGASTYEQYF
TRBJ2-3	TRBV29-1	CSVPLGRGTDTQYF
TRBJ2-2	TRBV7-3	CASSSERGGELFF
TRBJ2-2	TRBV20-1	CSARERGEANTGELFF
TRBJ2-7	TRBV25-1	CASSEIYEQYF
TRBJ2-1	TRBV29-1	CSVDGGYEQFF
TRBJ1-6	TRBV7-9	CASSPEIRTPLHF
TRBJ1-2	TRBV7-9	CASSLRGTERIYGYTF
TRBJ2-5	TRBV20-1	CSASWGQETQYF
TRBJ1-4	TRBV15	CATSRVVLLATNEKLFF
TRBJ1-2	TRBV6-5	CASSEQGYHYGYTF
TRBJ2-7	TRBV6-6	CASSFQGGPPSEQYF
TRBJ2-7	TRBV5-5	CASSLTGHPDDEQYF
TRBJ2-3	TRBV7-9	CASSLSGGDRIADTQYF
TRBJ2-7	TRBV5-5	CASSVRDRLAPSYEQYF
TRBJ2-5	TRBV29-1	CSVEGALGLTVGTQYF
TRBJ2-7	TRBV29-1	CSVRLGAYEQYF
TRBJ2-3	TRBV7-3	CASSSSGWGTDTQYF
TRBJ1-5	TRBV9	CASSEEGAQTLYSNQPQHF
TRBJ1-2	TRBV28	CASSYVSGTNGYTF
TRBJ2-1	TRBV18	CASSQDGRNSYNEQFF
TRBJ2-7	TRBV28	CASSFPGTGLDEQYF
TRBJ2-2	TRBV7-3	CASSLASNTGELFF
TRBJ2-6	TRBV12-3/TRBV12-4	CASSGRDSYPRGANVLTF
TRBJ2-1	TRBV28	CASSFKREQFF
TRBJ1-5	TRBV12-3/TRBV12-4	CASSPGQVYQPQHF
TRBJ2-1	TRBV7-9	CASSFGPYEQFF
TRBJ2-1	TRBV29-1	CSLGLALYNEQFF
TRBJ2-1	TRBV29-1	CSGTVYNEQFF
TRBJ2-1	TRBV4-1	CASSQVMGYNEQFF
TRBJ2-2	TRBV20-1	CSAREMGQGNTGELFF
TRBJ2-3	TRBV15	CATSIRTHLTDTQYF
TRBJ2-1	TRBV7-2	CASSLVLIAGGLSSYNEQFF
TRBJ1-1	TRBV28	CASSLAGRTEAFF
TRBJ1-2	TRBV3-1	CASSQEIDLAGKNYGYTF
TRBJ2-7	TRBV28	CASNAYDVSYEQYF
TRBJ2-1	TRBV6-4	CASSVRLEGEQFF
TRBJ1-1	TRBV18	CASSPLTNTEAFF
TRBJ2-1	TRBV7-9	CASSPLSGTGSYNEQFF
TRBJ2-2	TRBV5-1	CASSLSASGNTGELFF
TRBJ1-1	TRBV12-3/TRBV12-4	CASSSDGGPLNTEAFF
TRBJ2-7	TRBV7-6	CASSSASGGSPYEQYF
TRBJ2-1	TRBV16	CASSPWTTSNGEQFF